Below, 19 T cell receptor beta chains from the same sample are listed, as sequenced in a study of T cell responses to AZD1222 COVID-19 vaccine (TCRdb year 2021). The library came from the immunoSEQ multiplex PCR assay. The clones in this table, taken by TCRdb from immuneACCESS, are in-frame only. Not every clone is retained; where verified, under half of the shortfall comes from an unresolved V gene, and the cause of the rest is unknown. The sample records roughly 48,000 clones, 89% of which are singletons. The ten largest clones represent approximately 5% of the sample. The time point label here, explained by the study, means: about 28 days (+/-7) after the second vaccine dose. The sample in question was peripheral blood, obtained 28 days after the second AZD1222 dose. These receptors were collected from an adult who received the AZD1222 COVID-19 vaccine.

The rearrangement uses TRBV6-2 or TRBV6-3 and TRBJ2-7; D perhaps matches TRBD1 (5 bases). CDR1 is MNHEY and CDR2 is SVGEGT in the germline V gene. The V gene lost 4 bases and the J gene lost 5 bases, with 18 bases spanning the gap. The length of the CDR3 is 15 residues. This CDR3 reads CASSSRTPLGNEQYF. The CDR3, as DNA: TGTGCCAGCAGTTCCAGGACACCCCTAGGGAACGAGCAGTACTTC.

The J gene is TRBJ1-4, the V gene TRBV28; tentatively, D is TRBD1 (5 bases). Germline CDR1 and CDR2: MDHEN and SYDVKM. Between the trimmed V and J ends, which lost 4 bases and 8 bases, there was a span of 14 bases. CDR3 length: 14 amino acids. The CDR3, as DNA: TGTGCCAGCAGTTCACCGGGACTTCGGGAAAAACTGTTTTTT. This translates into CASSSPGLREKLFF.

This clone was observed a single time. V gene TRBV6-2 or TRBV6-3 combines with J gene TRBJ2-1; D is possibly TRBD1 (6 bases). The V gene's germline CDR1 is MNHEY and CDR2 SVGEGT. V was pared by 0 bases and J by 4 bases, with 10 bases between. This CDR3 region has 15 residues. CDR3 loop: CASSYSTGGYNEQFF. The CDR3 region has the DNA TGTGCCAGCAGTTACTCGACAGGCGGATACAATGAGCAGTTCTTC.

This chain joins TRBV18 and TRBJ2-1, with 7 bases fitting TRBD2. CDR3 length equals 17 residues. Trimming cost V 0 bases and J 9 bases; bases outside gene matches: 14. Germline V gives CDR1 KGHSH, CDR2 LQKENI. CDR3 region: CASSPPLKGGRVGEQFF. The DNA of the CDR3 is TGTGCCAGCTCACCACCTCTAAAAGGCGGGAGAGTGGGTGAGCAGTTCTTC.

This chain links TRBV6-1 with TRBJ1-5; D is uncertain. V gave up 2 bases and J gave up 1 base, with 12 bases separating them. Germline V gene data show CDR1 as MNHNS and CDR2 as SASEGT. This CDR3 has 16 residues. CDR3 nucleotide sequence: TGTGCCAGCAGTGAATGGGCCGGGGTGAGCAATCAGCCCCAGCATTTT. It yields the protein CASSEWAGVSNQPQHF.

This chain uses TRBV3-1 (or the pseudogene TRBV3-2) with TRBJ1-5, with D possibly being TRBD1 (6 bases). The V and J ends lost 3 bases and 6 bases respectively, with 12 bases between them. This CDR3 is built from 14 residues. Germline V lookup: CDR1 LGHDT, CDR2 YNNKEL (reference sequence). The CDR3 DNA follows: TGTGCCAGCAGCCAGGGGGGCGCCGGTCAGCCCCAGCATTTT. It is translated as CASSQGGAGQPQHF.

This clone came up a few times. V usage is TRBV19 and J usage is TRBJ2-6; 7 bases align to TRBD1. Per the germline V gene, CDR1 is LNHDA and CDR2 is SQIVND (reference sequence). J was trimmed by 0 bases and V by 2 bases; bases with no gene match: 1. The CDR3 totals 16 residues. The CDR3 bases are TGTGCCAGTAGTATAACAGGGGTCTCTGGGGCCAACGTCCTGACTTTC. Its translation is CASSITGVSGANVLTF.

This chain joins TRBV27 and TRBJ2-1, with 13 bases aligning to TRBD2. The V and J ends lost 4 bases and 7 bases, in that order; junction bases with no gene match: 4. This CDR3 contains 15 residues. Looked up from germline, CDR1 is MNHEY and CDR2 is SMNVEV (reference sequence). In DNA form, the CDR3 reads TGTGCCAGCAGTTGGACTAGCGGGGGCCGAAATGAGCAGTTCTTC. It is translated as CASSWTSGGRNEQFF.

The table lists this clone with a few counts. The chain carries TRBV2 and TRBJ1-6; D gene ambiguous. The germline V gene encodes CDR1 SNHLY and CDR2 FYNNEI. Trimming took 9 bases from V and 3 from J, leaving 12 bases between them. The CDR3 has 14 amino acids. The CDR3, as DNA: TGTGCCAGGAGGATCGGGGACTATAATTCACCCCTCCACTTT. Translated: CARRIGDYNSPLHF.

The rearrangement joins TRBV28 to TRBJ1-4; a weak D match, TRBD1 (5 bases). V was clipped by 4 bases and J by 8 bases, with 17 bases between them. This CDR3 comprises 15 residues. Per germline, CDR1 MDHEN and CDR2 SYDVKM. CDR3 in DNA: TGTGCCAGCAGTTCGTCCGGGGCCGCAAAGGAAAAACTGTTTTTT. It specifies CASSSSGAAKEKLFF.

The chain is built from TRBV19 and TRBJ1-2; 10 bases agree with TRBD1. Germline CDR1 reads LNHDA; CDR2 reads SQIVND (reference sequence). With V trimmed by 4 bases and J by 3 bases, 5 bases remained unmatched. The CDR3 length is 15 residues. In nucleotides, the CDR3 is TGTGCCAGTAGTACGGGACAGGGGCCCTACTATGGCTACACCTTC. The encoded protein is CASSTGQGPYYGYTF. The full variable domain, with the rest looked up from reference TRBV19 and TRBJ1-2, is DGGITQSPKYLFRKEGQNVTLSCEQNLNHDAMYWYRQDPGQGLRLIYYSQIVNDFQKGDIAEGYSVSREKKESFPLTVTSAQKNPTAFYLCASSTGQGPYYGYTFGSGTRLTVV.

J is TRBJ2-1 and V is TRBV5-1, with 8 bases matching TRBD2. The CDR3 is 16 amino acids. Germline CDR1 is SGHRS and CDR2 is YFSETQ. J lost 3 bases, V lost 2 bases, and 7 bases had no gene match. CDR3: CASSFSLAGSYNEQFF. CDR3 nucleotide sequence: TGCGCCAGCAGCTTCTCCTTAGCGGGAAGCTACAATGAGCAGTTCTTC.

This rearrangement joins TRBV6-5 to TRBJ1-3, with D uncertain. Germline V gives CDR1 MNHEY, CDR2 SVGAGI. CDR3 length: 15 residues. V was trimmed by 0 bases and J by 3 bases, leaving 9 bases between them. The CDR3 DNA reads as TGTGCCAGCAGTTACTCGGGGAGGGATGGAAACACCATATATTTT. Translation: CASSYSGRDGNTIYF.

The rearrangement uses TRBV6-2 or TRBV6-3 and TRBJ1-1; 11 nucleotides line up with TRBD1. The germline V gene encodes CDR1 MNHEY and CDR2 SVGEGT. The V gene end was trimmed by 4 bases and the J gene end by 8 bases; junction bases not matched to a gene: 0. The CDR3 runs 12 residues. The CDR3 protein is CASSWTGGEAFF. In nucleotides, the CDR3 is TGTGCCAGCAGTTGGACAGGGGGCGAAGCTTTCTTT.

The V and J genes are TRBV5-8 and TRBJ1-1; D remains ambiguous. Trimming pared 4 bases from V and 11 bases from J, leaving 21 bases between. The length of the CDR3 is 14 residues. Looked up from germline, CDR1 is SGHTS and CDR2 is YDEGEE. The CDR3 region has the DNA TGTGCCAGCAGCGCCCTTAGTGGGTCGTGGTGGGCTTTCTTT. Translated, it gives CASSALSGSWWAFF.

The V call is TRBV24-1, the J call TRBJ1-2, with 8 bases lining up with TRBD1. The junction had 5 bases not matched to a gene; V was cut back by 4 bases and J by 8 bases. Germline loops: CDR1 KGHDR, CDR2 SFDVKD. There are 13 residues in the CDR3. The chain's CDR3 is CATSDTTGEGYTF. CDR3 DNA sequence: TGTGCCACCAGTGACACGACAGGGGAGGGCTACACCTTC.

This chain uses TRBV19 with TRBJ1-5; 9 bases are shared with TRBD1. There are 14 residues in the CDR3. Germline CDR1 and CDR2: LNHDA and SQIVND (reference sequence). Trimming removed 5 bases from V and 6 bases from J; junction bases left unmatched: 5. The CDR3 loop is CASSLTGGIQPQHF. The DNA of the CDR3 is TGTGCCAGTAGTCTTACAGGGGGCATTCAGCCCCAGCATTTT.

This chain uses TRBV19 with TRBJ2-7, with TRBD1 matching over 7 bases. The V segment lost 7 bases and the J segment 3 bases; nucleotides outside the gene matches: 0. Germline V gene data show CDR1 as LNHDA and CDR2 as SQIVND (reference sequence). The CDR3 runs to 11 residues. CDR3 residues: CASTGGYEQYF. For the CDR3, the DNA is TGTGCCAGTACAGGGGGCTACGAGCAGTACTTC.

The chain joins TRBV28 to TRBJ2-7; TRBD2 is a possible D gene (7 bases). CDR1 and CDR2 (germline): MDHEN, SYDVKM. Trimming pared 8 bases from V and 7 bases from J, leaving 18 bases between. CDR3 length: 13 residues. CDR3 in amino acids: CASRIGGAGEQYF. The CDR3 DNA reads TGTGCCAGCCGCATAGGGGGGGCTGGAGAGCAGTACTTC.